The present TCR beta chain was sequenced within a study of spatial heterogeneity in lung cancer. Documented time point: sample taken at primary tumor resection. Whole RNA, isolated from tumor, nontumor lung or frozen PBMC, was sequenced without prior sorting. One entry per CDR3 protein results from TCRdb running MiXCR on the 5' RACE reads. This table holds tens of thousands of distinct CDR3 sequences, approximately 7% found once. V was trimmed by 0 bases and J by 7 bases, leaving 13 bases between them. This CDR3 has 15 residues. Germline CDR1 is SGDLS and CDR2 is YYNGEE. In its sample, this clonotype was seen many times.

The sequence was obtained from a female donor with early-stage non-small cell lung cancer. The J gene is TRBJ2-2, the V gene TRBV9; D not certain. The sequencing used PBMCs, collected at surgery. In DNA form, the CDR3 reads TGTGCCAGCAGCGTAGAAATGTGGCCCAGCGGGGAGCTGTTTTTT. Protein product: CASSVEMWPSGELFF.